The sample holds one count of the clone carrying this T cell receptor beta chain. These data belong to a study of shared clonotypes between healthy human individuals. The germline V gene has CDR1 SGHNT and CDR2 YENEEA. After removal of 5 bases from V and 8 bases from J, the junction contained 13 bases not matched to a gene. The CDR3 is 16 amino acids. Assay used: immunoSEQ multiplex PCR; TCRdb lists only in-frame clones, some missing. The profile shows roughly 2.2 million clones, 85% to 95% of them singletons. The sequenced sample consisted of naive CD4+ T cells from PBMCs. Specified subset: CD45RA+ positively selected. This TCR was recovered from a man between 18 and 29 years old in good health. Some clones in this sample may be carry-over from other donors' samples. The chain recombines TRBV11-3 with TRBJ2-1; TRBD2 matches at 9 bases. The CDR3 loop is CASSPRAGTSSHEQFF. CDR3 DNA: TGTGCCAGCAGCCCTAGGGCCGGGACTAGCAGCCATGAGCAGTTCTTC. Looking up the rest from reference TRBV11-3 and TRBJ2-1 gives the full variable domain: EAGVVQSPRYKIIEKKQPVAFWCNPISGHNTLYWYLQNLGQGPELLIRYENEEAVDDSQLPKDRFSAERLKGVDSTLKIQPAELGDSAVYLCASSPRAGTSSHEQFFGPGTRLTVL.